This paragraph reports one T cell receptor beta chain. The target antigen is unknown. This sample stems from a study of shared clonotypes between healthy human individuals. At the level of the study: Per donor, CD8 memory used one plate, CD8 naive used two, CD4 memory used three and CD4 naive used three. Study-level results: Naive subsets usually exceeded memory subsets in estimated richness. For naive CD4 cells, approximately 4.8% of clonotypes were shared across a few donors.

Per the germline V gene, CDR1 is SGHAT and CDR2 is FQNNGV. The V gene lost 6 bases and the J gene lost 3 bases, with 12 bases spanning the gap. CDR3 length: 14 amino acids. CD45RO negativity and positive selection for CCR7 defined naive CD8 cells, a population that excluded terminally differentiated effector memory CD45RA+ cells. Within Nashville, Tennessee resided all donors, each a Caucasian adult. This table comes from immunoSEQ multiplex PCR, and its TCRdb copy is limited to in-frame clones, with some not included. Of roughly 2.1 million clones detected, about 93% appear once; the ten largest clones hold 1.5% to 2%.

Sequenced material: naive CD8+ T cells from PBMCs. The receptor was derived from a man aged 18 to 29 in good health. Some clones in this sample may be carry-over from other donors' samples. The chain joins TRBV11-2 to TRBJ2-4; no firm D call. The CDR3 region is CASSPTQSKNIQYF. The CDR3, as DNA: TGTGCCAGCAGTCCGACTCAGAGCAAAAACATTCAGTACTTC.